This TCR beta chain was found in a study of T cell clonotyping in hematopoietic cell transplantation. Study conclusions and caveats: No sorting was done, leaving CD4 and CD8 contributions mixed. At the given depth, recipient repertoires were over 95% de novo clonotypes.

In regard to this clone: The antigen remains undetermined.

Blood collection times were about day -28 and days 30, 100, 180 posttransplant. J lost 1 base, V lost 5 bases, and 5 bases had no gene match. Germline CDR1 MDHEN, CDR2 SYDVKM. The CDR3 is made up of 16 amino acids. The data were produced by immunoSEQ multiplex PCR, yet TCRdb's version contains in-frame clones alone and is incomplete. The profile shows 5,900 or so clones, about 89% of them singletons. The clonotype was recovered from a male patient aged 40 to 55 who had an allogeneic stem cell transplant from an unrelated donor, so the T cells may come from the graft donor. Some clones in this sample may be carry-over from other donors' samples. The rearrangement links TRBV28 to TRBJ2-6, with TRBD1 matching 7 bases. The sequencing used peripheral blood mononuclear cells, collected 100 days after allogeneic stem cell transplant. The CDR3 sequence: CASSKQGTSGANVLTF. The CDR3 DNA is TGTGCCAGCAGTAAACAGGGGACGTCTGGGGCCAACGTCCTGACTTTC.